This entry lists 9 T cell receptor beta chains sequenced from one sample in a study of CD8 T cells in ankylosing spondylitis. Each CDR3 protein is one row after TCRdb ran MiXCR on the 5' RACE reads. The repertoire has under 850,000 distinct CDR3 sequences, 15% to 20% of them found once; the top ten carry under 20%. Their specific antigens are unknown. Study findings and constraints: It appeared that ankylosing spondylitis blood was characterized by a TCR beta motif of eight highly homologous variants.

The sequenced sample consisted of blood, either unsorted or a sorted T cell fraction (not recorded which). All receptors come from a male donor with ankylosing spondylitis.

V gene TRBV5-1 combines with J gene TRBJ2-5, with 9 bases that match TRBD1. After removal of 4 bases from V and 8 bases from J, the junction contained 12 bases not matched to a gene. This CDR3 spans 15 amino acids. CDR1 is SGHRS and CDR2 is YFSETQ in the germline V gene. The CDR3 region has the DNA TGCGCCAGCAGCCCTCAAACCGGGACAGGGAGAACCCAGTACTTC. Residues: CASSPQTGTGRTQYF.

In its sample, this clonotype was seen a few times. This chain links TRBV7-6 with TRBJ2-1, with a possible D match to TRBD1 (6 bases). The V gene's germline CDR1 is SGHVS and CDR2 FNYEAQ. The CDR3 extends over 17 amino acids. Deletions cut 0 bases from V and 5 bases from J, with 17 bases between. CDR3 nucleotides: TGTGCCAGCAGCTTAGCGGGCGGCAGGGGCCCAGACAATGAGCAGTTCTTC. Amino acids: CASSLAGGRGPDNEQFF. The full variable domain, in which reference TRBV7-6 and TRBJ2-1 provide the parts outside the CDR3, is GAGVSQSPRYKVTKRGQDVALRCDPISGHVSLYWYRQALGQGPEFLTYFNYEAQQDKSGLPNDRFSAERPEGSISTLTIQRTEQRDSAMYRCASSLAGGRGPDNEQFFGPGTRLTVL.

This clonotype appeared a few times. V usage is TRBV7-2 and J usage is TRBJ2-7; 7 bases match TRBD2. This CDR3 comprises 15 residues. Unmatched junction bases numbered 10, after V lost 5 bases and J lost 3 bases. Germline-derived CDR1 and CDR2 are SGHTA and FQGNSA. The CDR3 loop reads CASSQKYGGFYEQYF. In DNA form, the CDR3 reads TGTGCCAGCAGCCAGAAGTACGGGGGGTTCTACGAGCAGTACTTC.

The chain uses TRBV3-1 and TRBJ2-1; TRBD2 aligns across 12 bases. Germline V gives CDR1 LGHDT, CDR2 YNNKEL (reference sequence). Trimming took 4 bases from V and 7 from J; bases not matched to a gene: 8. This CDR3 is built from 16 residues. Here the CDR3 reads CASSRIRLAGANEQFF. CDR3 nucleotides: TGTGCCAGCAGCCGTATTAGACTAGCGGGAGCGAATGAGCAGTTCTTC.

The chain couples TRBV5-1 to TRBJ2-2; a possible D gene is TRBD2 (5 bases). The V and J ends lost 0 bases and 1 base respectively, with 7 bases between them. The V gene's germline CDR1 is SGHRS and CDR2 YFSETQ. This CDR3 is 15 amino acids long. CDR3 amino acids: CASSLESGNTGELFF. CDR3 sequence (DNA): TGCGCCAGCAGCTTGGAAAGCGGGAACACCGGGGAGCTGTTTTTT. The full variable domain, its missing parts supplied by reference TRBV5-1 and TRBJ2-2, is KAGVTQTPRYLIKTRGQQVTLSCSPISGHRSVSWYQQTPGQGLQFLFEYFSETQRNKGNFPGRFSGRQFSNSRSEMNVSTLELGDSALYLCASSLESGNTGELFFGEGSRLTVL.

V and J are TRBV7-8 and TRBJ2-5; D uncertain. Germline CDR1 SGHVS, CDR2 FQNEAQ. V was pared by 5 bases and J by 0 bases, with 7 bases between. This CDR3 has 13 residues. CDR3 nucleotides: TGTGCCAGCAGCATTAGACACCAAGAGACCCAGTACTTC. Residues: CASSIRHQETQYF.

This clonotype has a count of ten or more. This rearrangement joins TRBV20-1 to TRBJ2-7; D is perhaps TRBD2 (5 bases). Trimming removed 2 bases from V and 7 bases from J, with 18 bases in between. The CDR3 consists of 14 residues. CDR1 is DFQATT and CDR2 is SNEGSKA in the germline V gene (reference sequence). The CDR3 DNA follows: TGCAGTGCTAGAAAAATAACAGAGGGTGGAGAGCAGTACTTC. Protein product: CSARKITEGGEQYF.

The chain is built from TRBV10-3 and TRBJ2-3, with a tentative D call TRBD1 (6 bases). The CDR3 totals 15 residues. V dropped 6 bases and J dropped 2 bases, with 15 bases sitting between them. The V gene's germline CDR1 is ENHRY and CDR2 SYGVKD. The CDR3 sequence: CAIRETTGFTDTQYF. Here the CDR3 DNA reads TGTGCCATCAGGGAGACGACAGGATTCACAGATACGCAGTATTTT.

A few counts support this clonotype. This chain links TRBV12-3 or TRBV12-4 with TRBJ2-1; 11 bases are shared with TRBD2. V lost 6 bases to trimming and J lost 2 bases; unmatched junction nucleotides: 12. This CDR3 has 18 residues. In nucleotides, the CDR3 is TGTGCCAGCAGGCCTACTAGCGGGAGTTCATTTGCCTACAATGAGCAGTTCTTC. As protein: CASRPTSGSSFAYNEQFF.